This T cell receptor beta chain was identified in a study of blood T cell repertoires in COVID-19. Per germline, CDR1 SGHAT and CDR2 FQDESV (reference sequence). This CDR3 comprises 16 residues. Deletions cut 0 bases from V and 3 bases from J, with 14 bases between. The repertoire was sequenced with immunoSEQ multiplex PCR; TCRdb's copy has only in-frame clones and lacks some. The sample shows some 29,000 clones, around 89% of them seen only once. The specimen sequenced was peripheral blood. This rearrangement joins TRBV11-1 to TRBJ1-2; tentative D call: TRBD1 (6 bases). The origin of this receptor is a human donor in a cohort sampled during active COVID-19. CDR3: CASSLAGDTQYYGYTF. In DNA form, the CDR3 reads TGTGCCAGCAGCTTAGCCGGGGACACCCAGTACTATGGCTACACCTTC.